This passage covers 14 T cell receptor beta chains from one sample sequenced in a study of T-cell reconstitution after alpha-beta-depleted transplantation in children. Researchers prepared the TCRbeta library using unique molecular identifiers, the study reports. TCRdb independently ran MiXCR on the PCR reads; one entry per CDR3 protein. Altogether about 150,000 distinct CDR3 sequences are present, 8.8% being singletons, with the ten largest covering less than 20%. The sample was PBMCs, mostly from graft donor cells, taken 180 days after TCRalphabeta/CD19-depleted stem cell transplant. The receptor set was obtained from a female patient aged 2-9 years who had a stem cell transplant for congenital amegakaryocytic thrombocytopenia, so the T cells may come from the graft donor.

This clonotype was seen many times. The chain combines TRBV28 with TRBJ2-5; possibly TRBD1 for D (6 bases). Germline CDR1 and CDR2: MDHEN and SYDVKM. Deletions cut 6 bases from V and 1 base from J, with 12 bases between. The CDR3 is made up of 14 amino acids. The CDR3 bases are TGTGCCAGCAGGGACCAGGGGTTCCAAGAGACCCAGTACTTC. This encodes CASRDQGFQETQYF.

This clonotype has a count of ten or more. The chain joins TRBV20-1 to TRBJ2-2; 8 bases are a match to TRBD2. Trimming at V came to 3 bases and at J to 4 bases, leaving 7 bases not matched to a gene. Germline V gives CDR1 DFQATT, CDR2 SNEGSKA (reference sequence). The CDR3 totals 15 residues. In DNA form, the CDR3 reads TGCAGTGCTAGTCTCTCTAGCGGGTTCACCGGGGAGCTGTTTTTT. Translating gives CSASLSSGFTGELFF.

This clonotype was observed a few times. The chain uses TRBV4-1 and TRBJ2-1, with TRBD1 as a possible D gene (6 bases). Germline-derived CDR1 and CDR2 are MGHRA and YSYEKL. Trimming removed 4 bases at V and 4 bases at J, with 17 bases between. The CDR3 is 16 residues long. The CDR3 sequence is CASSRSMGAAYNEQFF. The CDR3, as DNA: TGCGCCAGCAGCCGGTCGATGGGGGCGGCATACAATGAGCAGTTCTTC.

Ten or more counts support this clonotype. The chain has TRBV5-1 and TRBJ2-5; 12 bases match TRBD2. Germline V gene data show CDR1 as SGHRS and CDR2 as YFSETQ. The CDR3 contains 17 residues. V gave up 2 bases and J gave up 2 bases; unmatched junction bases: 7. The CDR3 spells CASSLPRLAGEQETQYF. In DNA form, the CDR3 reads TGCGCCAGCAGCTTACCCCGACTAGCGGGGGAGCAAGAGACCCAGTACTTC. The whole variable domain, remainder taken from reference TRBV5-1 and TRBJ2-5, is KAGVTQTPRYLIKTRGQQVTLSCSPISGHRSVSWYQQTPGQGLQFLFEYFSETQRNKGNFPGRFSGRQFSNSRSEMNVSTLELGDSALYLCASSLPRLAGEQETQYFGPGTRLLVL.

The sample holds many counts of this clonotype. The chain carries TRBV20-1 and TRBJ2-5; no clear D. CDR1 is DFQATT, CDR2 SNEGSKA, per germline (reference sequence). V was cut by 4 bases and J by 3 bases, with 12 bases left in between. This CDR3 is built from 13 residues. The CDR3 DNA reads as TGCAGTGCTATTGTAGGACCAAAAGAGACCCAGTACTTC. Its translation is CSAIVGPKETQYF.

The sample holds many counts of this clonotype. CDR3 bases: TGCAGTGCTAGGGGGGCAGGGACAGAGACCCAGTACTTC. It translates to CSARGAGTETQYF. V gene TRBV20-1 combines with J gene TRBJ2-5; the D gene is possibly TRBD1 (6 bases). Trimming left V 3 bases short and J 4 bases short, with 12 bases between. CDR1 and CDR2 (germline): DFQATT, SNEGSKA (reference sequence). The CDR3 extends over 13 amino acids.

This clonotype was counted at least ten times. The chain couples TRBV6-1 to TRBJ1-5, with D possibly being TRBD1 (5 bases). The V gene lost 6 bases and the J gene lost 6 bases, with 18 bases spanning the gap. This CDR3 has 15 amino acids. Germline V gene data show CDR1 as MNHNS and CDR2 as SASEGT. In DNA form, the CDR3 reads TGTGCCAGCAGGCCCCAGCGGGGGGTGAGTCAGCCCCAGCATTTT. This gives the protein CASRPQRGVSQPQHF.

This clonotype has a count of ten or more. The chain carries TRBV5-1 and TRBJ2-5; D might be TRBD1 or TRBD2, each matching 5 bases. Germline V gives CDR1 SGHRS, CDR2 YFSETQ. The CDR3 covers 14 residues. Trimming pared 7 bases from V and 2 bases from J, leaving 15 bases between. The CDR3 nucleotides are TGCGCCAGCTACGGGACGCTGGGACAAGAGACCCAGTACTTC. It encodes CASYGTLGQETQYF.

This clonotype appeared a few times. This chain links TRBV20-1 with TRBJ2-7; 9 bases agree with TRBD2. The J segment lost 2 bases and the V segment lost 7 bases, leaving 6 bases of the junction unmatched. This CDR3 region has 13 residues. From germline, CDR1 is DFQATT and CDR2 SNEGSKA (reference sequence). The CDR3 DNA reads TGCAGTGGGGCGGGAGGGGGACCCTACGAGCAGTACTTC. It translates to CSGAGGGPYEQYF.

This clonotype was detected only a few times. The chain's CDR3 is CASSLLSGELFF. The CDR3 bases are TGTGCCAGCAGTTTATTATCCGGGGAGCTGTTTTTT. The chain has TRBV27 and TRBJ2-2; D is unclear. The CDR3 has 12 amino acids. Germline V gives CDR1 MNHEY, CDR2 SMNVEV (reference sequence). Trimming took off 1 base at V and 6 bases at J, with 3 bases between the two ends.

In its sample, this clonotype was seen many times. This chain links TRBV24-1 with TRBJ2-3, with D unclear. Germline CDR1 and CDR2: KGHDR and SFDVKD. The V gene lost 0 bases and the J gene lost 0 bases, with 9 bases spanning the gap. The CDR3 loop spans 16 amino acids. The CDR3 nucleotides are TGTGCCACCAGTGATTTGAACGGAACTAGCACAGATACGCAGTATTTT. The encoded protein is CATSDLNGTSTDTQYF.

In this sample, this clonotype turned up many times. The rearrangement uses TRBV28 and TRBJ2-5; possibly TRBD1 for D (5 bases). CDR3 length: 14 amino acids. The V end was cut by 6 bases, the J end by 2 bases, with 13 bases between. CDR1 and CDR2 (germline): MDHEN, SYDVKM. The CDR3 protein is CASRAGPRQETQYF. CDR3 sequence (DNA): TGTGCCAGCAGAGCAGGGCCCCGGCAAGAGACCCAGTACTTC.

This clonotype was counted between two and nine times. The rearrangement joins TRBV5-4 to TRBJ2-7; 9 bases line up with TRBD2. The J segment lost 0 bases and the V segment lost 4 bases, leaving 8 bases of the junction unmatched. This CDR3 has 16 residues. Per germline, CDR1 SGHNT and CDR2 YYREEE (reference sequence). CDR3 sequence (DNA): TGTGCCAGCAGCCCAATAGCGGGAGCCGACTCCTACGAGCAGTACTTC. Translated: CASSPIAGADSYEQYF.

This clonotype has more than one count but fewer than ten. The J gene is TRBJ2-3, the V gene TRBV7-2; the D gene could be TRBD1 or TRBD2 (7 bases each). The germline gives CDR1 SGHTA, CDR2 FQGNSA. Trimming left V 2 bases short and J 4 bases short, with 16 bases between. This CDR3 comprises 16 residues. CDR3 in DNA: TGTGCCAGCAGCTTACCAGGACTAGGGGGCGCAGATACGCAGTATTTT. Protein sequence: CASSLPGLGGADTQYF.